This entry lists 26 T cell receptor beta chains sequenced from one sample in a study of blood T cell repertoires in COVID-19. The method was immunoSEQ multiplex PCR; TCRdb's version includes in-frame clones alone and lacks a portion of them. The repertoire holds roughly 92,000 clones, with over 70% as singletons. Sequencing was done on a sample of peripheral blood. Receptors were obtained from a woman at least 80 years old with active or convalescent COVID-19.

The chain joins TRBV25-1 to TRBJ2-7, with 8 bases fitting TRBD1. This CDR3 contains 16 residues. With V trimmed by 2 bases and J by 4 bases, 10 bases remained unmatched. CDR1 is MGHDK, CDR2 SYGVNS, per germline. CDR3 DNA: TGTGCCAGCAGTGAAGGGTTGCCAGGGGGCAGGTACGAGCAGTACTTC. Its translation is CASSEGLPGGRYEQYF.

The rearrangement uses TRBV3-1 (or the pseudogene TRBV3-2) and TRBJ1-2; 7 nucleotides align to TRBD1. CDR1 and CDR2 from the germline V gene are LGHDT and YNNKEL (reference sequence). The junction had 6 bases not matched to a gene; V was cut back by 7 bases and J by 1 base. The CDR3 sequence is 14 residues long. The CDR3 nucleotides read TGTGCCAGCAACAGGGGACCCCGTAACTATGGCTACACCTTC. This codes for CASNRGPRNYGYTF.

The CDR3 here is CASSLGQASPEAFF. In DNA, the CDR3 is TGTGCCAGCAGCCTAGGACAGGCGAGCCCTGAAGCTTTCTTT. The gene calls are TRBV11-3 and TRBJ1-1; 7 positions agree with TRBD1. The CDR3 is 14 residues long. Germline lookup yields CDR1 SGHNT and CDR2 YENEEA. The trim removed 5 bases at V and 6 bases at J, leaving 9 bases unmatched.

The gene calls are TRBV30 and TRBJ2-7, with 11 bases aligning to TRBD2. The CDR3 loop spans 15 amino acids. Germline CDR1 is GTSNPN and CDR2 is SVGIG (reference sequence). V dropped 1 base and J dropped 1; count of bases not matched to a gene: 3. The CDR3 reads CAWSGGLADSYEQYF. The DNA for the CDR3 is TGTGCCTGGAGTGGGGGACTAGCGGATTCCTACGAGCAGTACTTC. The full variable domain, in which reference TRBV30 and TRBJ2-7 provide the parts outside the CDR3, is SQTIHQWPATLVQPVGSPLSLECTVEGTSNPNLYWYRQAAGRGLQLLFYSVGIGQISSEVPQNLSASRPQDRQFILSSKKLLLSDSGFYLCAWSGGLADSYEQYFGPGTRLTVT.

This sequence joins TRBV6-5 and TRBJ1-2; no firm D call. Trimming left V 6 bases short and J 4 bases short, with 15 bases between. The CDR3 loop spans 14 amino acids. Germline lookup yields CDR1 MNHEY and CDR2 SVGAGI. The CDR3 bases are TGTGCCAGCAGGAGATTGACGGAGGCCTATGGCTACACCTTC. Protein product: CASRRLTEAYGYTF.

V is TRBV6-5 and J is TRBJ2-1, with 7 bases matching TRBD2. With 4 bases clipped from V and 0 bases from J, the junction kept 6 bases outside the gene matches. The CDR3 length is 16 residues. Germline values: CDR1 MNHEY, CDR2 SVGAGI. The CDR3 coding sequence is TGTGCCAGCAGTTCCTCGGGACTAATCTCCTACAATGAGCAGTTCTTC. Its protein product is CASSSSGLISYNEQFF.

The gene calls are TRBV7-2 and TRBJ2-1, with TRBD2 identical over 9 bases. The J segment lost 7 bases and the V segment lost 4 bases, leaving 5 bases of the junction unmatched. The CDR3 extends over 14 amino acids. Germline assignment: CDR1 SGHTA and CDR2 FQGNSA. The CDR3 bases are TGTGCCAGCAGCTCAGGACTAGCGAGGAATGAGCAGTTCTTC. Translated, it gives CASSSGLARNEQFF.

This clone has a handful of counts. The CDR3 loop is CASTDRGLNQPQHF. The CDR3 DNA sequence: TGTGCCAGTACCGACAGGGGGCTTAATCAGCCCCAGCATTTT. The chain recombines TRBV19 with TRBJ1-5, with 10 positions matching TRBD1. The CDR3 is 14 amino acids. Unmatched junction bases numbered 4, after V lost 7 bases and J lost 4 bases. CDR1 and CDR2 from the germline V gene are LNHDA and SQIVND (reference sequence).

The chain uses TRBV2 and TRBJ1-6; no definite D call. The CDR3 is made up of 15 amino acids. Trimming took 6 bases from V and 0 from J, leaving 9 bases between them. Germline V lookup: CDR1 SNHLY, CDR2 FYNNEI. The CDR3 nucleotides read TGTGCCAGCAGAAAACAAAGCTCCTATAATTCACCCCTCCACTTT. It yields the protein CASRKQSSYNSPLHF.

CDR3 bases: TGTGCCAGTAGAGGGGACACCTCCTATGGCTACACCTTC. It encodes CASRGDTSYGYTF. This chain links TRBV19 with TRBJ1-2; the D gene is possibly TRBD1 (6 bases). The V end was cut by 6 bases, the J end by 4 bases, with 12 bases between. The CDR3 covers 13 residues. Germline V gene lookup returns CDR1 LNHDA and CDR2 SQIVND (reference sequence).

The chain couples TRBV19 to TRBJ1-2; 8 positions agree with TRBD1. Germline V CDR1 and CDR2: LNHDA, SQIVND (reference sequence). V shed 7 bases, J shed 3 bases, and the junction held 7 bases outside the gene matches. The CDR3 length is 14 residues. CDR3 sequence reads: CASTPQGADYGYTF. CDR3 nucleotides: TGTGCCAGTACCCCTCAGGGGGCGGACTATGGCTACACCTTC.

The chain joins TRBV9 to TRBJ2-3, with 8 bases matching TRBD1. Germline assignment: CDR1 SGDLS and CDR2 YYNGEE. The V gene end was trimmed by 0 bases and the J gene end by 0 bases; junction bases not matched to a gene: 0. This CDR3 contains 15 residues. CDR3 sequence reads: CASSVGDRSTDTQYF. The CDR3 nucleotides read TGTGCCAGCAGCGTAGGGGACAGGAGCACAGATACGCAGTATTTT.

CDR3 in DNA: TGTGCCAGCAGTTTCAGCCAGGGGTCCTATAGCAATCAGCCCCAGCATTTT. As protein: CASSFSQGSYSNQPQHF. This rearrangement joins TRBV28 to TRBJ1-5; TRBD1 might be the D (6 bases). Germline V gene data show CDR1 as MDHEN and CDR2 as SYDVKM. The CDR3 is 17 residues long. V lost 3 bases to trimming and J lost 0 bases, with 15 bases between them. Full variable domain (rest looked up from reference TRBV28 and TRBJ1-5): DVKVTQSSRYLVKRTGEKVFLECVQDMDHENMFWYRQDPGLGLRLIYFSYDVKMKEKGDIPEGYSVSREKKERFSLILESASTNQTSMYLCASSFSQGSYSNQPQHFGDGTRLSIL.

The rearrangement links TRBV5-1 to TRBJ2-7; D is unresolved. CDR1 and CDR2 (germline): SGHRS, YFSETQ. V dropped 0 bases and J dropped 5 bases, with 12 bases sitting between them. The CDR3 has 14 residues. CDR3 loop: CASSLVIAPNEQYF. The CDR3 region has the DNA TGCGCCAGCAGCTTGGTAATAGCACCCAACGAGCAGTACTTC.

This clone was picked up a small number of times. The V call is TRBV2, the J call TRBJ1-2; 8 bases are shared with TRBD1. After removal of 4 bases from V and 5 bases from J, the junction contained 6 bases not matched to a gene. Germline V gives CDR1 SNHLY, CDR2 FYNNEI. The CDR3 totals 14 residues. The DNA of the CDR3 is TGTGCCAGCAGTGGCTACAGGGGGAGGTATGGCTACACCTTC. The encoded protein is CASSGYRGRYGYTF. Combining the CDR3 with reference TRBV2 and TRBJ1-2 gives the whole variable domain EPEVTQTPSHQVTQMGQEVILRCVPISNHLYFYWYRQILGQKVEFLVSFYNNEISEKSEIFDDQFSVERPDGSNFTLKIRSTKLEDSAMYFCASSGYRGRYGYTFGSGTRLTVV.

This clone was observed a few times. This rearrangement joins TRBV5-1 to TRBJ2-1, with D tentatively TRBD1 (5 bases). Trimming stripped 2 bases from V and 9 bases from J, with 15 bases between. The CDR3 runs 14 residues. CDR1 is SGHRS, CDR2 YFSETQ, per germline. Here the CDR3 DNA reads TGCGCCAGCAGCTTATCCGTCAGGGCACTTGAGCAGTTCTTC. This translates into CASSLSVRALEQFF.

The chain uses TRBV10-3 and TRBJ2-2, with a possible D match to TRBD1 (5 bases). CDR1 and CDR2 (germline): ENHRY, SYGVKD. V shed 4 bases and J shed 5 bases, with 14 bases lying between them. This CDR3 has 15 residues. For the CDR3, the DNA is TGTGCCATCAGTGTGGACACTTTATTAACCGGGGAGCTGTTTTTT. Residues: CAISVDTLLTGELFF.

The CDR3 here is CATHSGKPLYNSPLHF. Written as DNA, the CDR3 is TGTGCCACCCACAGTGGAAAACCGCTCTATAATTCACCCCTCCACTTT. The chain has TRBV10-3 and TRBJ1-6; D not resolved. CDR1 and CDR2 from the germline V gene are ENHRY and SYGVKD. This CDR3 is 16 amino acids long. Trimming cost V 10 bases and J 3 bases, with 19 bases left between them.

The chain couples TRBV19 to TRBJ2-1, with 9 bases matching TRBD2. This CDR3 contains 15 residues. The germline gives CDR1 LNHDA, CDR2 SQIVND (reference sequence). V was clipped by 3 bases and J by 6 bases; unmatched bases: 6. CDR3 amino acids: CASSIKREVGNEQFF. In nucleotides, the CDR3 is TGTGCCAGTAGTATTAAGCGGGAGGTAGGCAATGAGCAGTTCTTC.

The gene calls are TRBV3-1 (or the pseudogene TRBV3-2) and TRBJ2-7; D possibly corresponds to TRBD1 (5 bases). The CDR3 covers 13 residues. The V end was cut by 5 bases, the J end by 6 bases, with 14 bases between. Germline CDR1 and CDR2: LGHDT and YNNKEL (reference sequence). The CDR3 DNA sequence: TGTGCCAGCAGCGCCCCTCAGGGCCGCGAGCAGTACTTC. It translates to CASSAPQGREQYF.

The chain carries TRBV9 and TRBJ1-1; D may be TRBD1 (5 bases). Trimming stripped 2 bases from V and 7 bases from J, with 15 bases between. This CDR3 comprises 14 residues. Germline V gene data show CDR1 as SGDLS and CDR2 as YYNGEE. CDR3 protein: CASSVGPYPSEAFF. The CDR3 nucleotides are TGTGCCAGCAGCGTGGGGCCCTACCCTAGTGAAGCTTTCTTT.

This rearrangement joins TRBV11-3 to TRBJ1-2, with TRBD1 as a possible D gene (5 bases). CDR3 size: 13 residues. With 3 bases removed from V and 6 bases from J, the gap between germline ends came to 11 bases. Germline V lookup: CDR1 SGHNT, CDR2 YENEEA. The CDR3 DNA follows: TGTGCCAGCAGCTTTGGTCAGGGCCATGGCTACACCTTC. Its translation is CASSFGQGHGYTF.

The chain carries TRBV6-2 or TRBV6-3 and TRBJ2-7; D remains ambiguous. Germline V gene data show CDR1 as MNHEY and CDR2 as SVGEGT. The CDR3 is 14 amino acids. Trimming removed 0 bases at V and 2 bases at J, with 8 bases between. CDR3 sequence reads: CASSYSIQTYEQYF. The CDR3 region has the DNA TGTGCCAGCAGTTACTCGATACAGACCTACGAGCAGTACTTC.

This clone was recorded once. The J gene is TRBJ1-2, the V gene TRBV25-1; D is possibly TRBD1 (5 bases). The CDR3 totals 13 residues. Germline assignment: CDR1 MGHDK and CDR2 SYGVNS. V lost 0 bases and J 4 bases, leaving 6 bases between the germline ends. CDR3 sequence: CASSEYDSYGYTF. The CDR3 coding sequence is TGTGCCAGCAGTGAATACGACAGCTATGGCTACACCTTC.

CDR3 protein: CASSPDQGGNQPQHF. DNA of the CDR3: TGTGCCAGCTCACCGGATCAGGGGGGCAATCAGCCCCAGCATTTT. The chain has TRBV18 and TRBJ1-5, with 7 positions matching TRBD1. Germline assignment: CDR1 KGHSH and CDR2 LQKENI. The trim removed 3 bases at V and 2 bases at J, leaving 4 bases unmatched. The CDR3 runs 15 residues. Using reference TRBV18 and TRBJ1-5 for the parts outside the CDR3, the full variable domain is NAGVMQNPRHLVRRRGQEARLRCSPMKGHSHVYWYRQLPEEGLKFMVYLQKENIIDESGMPKERFSAEFPKEGPSILRIQQVVRGDSAAYFCASSPDQGGNQPQHFGDGTRLSIL.

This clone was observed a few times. The CDR3 sequence: CASSVAEVFGEAFF. In nucleotides, the CDR3 is TGTGCCAGCAGCGTAGCGGAGGTTTTCGGTGAAGCTTTCTTT. This chain uses TRBV9 with TRBJ1-1, with D hard to call. Germline values: CDR1 SGDLS, CDR2 YYNGEE. The CDR3 runs to 14 residues. Trimming removed 0 bases at V and 7 bases at J, with 13 bases between.